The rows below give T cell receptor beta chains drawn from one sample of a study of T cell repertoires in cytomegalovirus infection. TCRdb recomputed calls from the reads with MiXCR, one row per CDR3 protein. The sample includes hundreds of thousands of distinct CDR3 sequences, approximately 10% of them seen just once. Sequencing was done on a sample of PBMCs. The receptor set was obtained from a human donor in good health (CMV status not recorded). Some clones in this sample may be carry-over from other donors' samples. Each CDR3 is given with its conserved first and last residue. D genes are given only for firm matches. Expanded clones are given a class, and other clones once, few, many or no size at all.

DNA: TGTGCCATCATGGGGGGACTGGAGACTGAAGCTTTCTTT
CDR3: CAIMGGLETEAFF
D: NA
size: NA
V: TRBV10-3
J: TRBJ1-1

DNA: TGTGCCAGCAGCCCCACGAGAAGCTCCTATAATTCACCCCTCCACTTT
CDR3: CASSPTRSSYNSPLHF
D: NA
size: many
V: TRBV27
J: TRBJ1-6

DNA: TGTGCCAGCAGCTCTGGGGGGAACTATCTGGGGACTGAAGCTTTCTTT
CDR3: CASSSGGNYLGTEAFF
D: NA
size: many
V: TRBV7-9
J: TRBJ1-1

DNA: TGTGCCAGTAGTATAGATCTGGGCGCGCGGGAGACCCAGTACTTC
CDR3: CASSIDLGARETQYF
D: NA
size: many
V: TRBV19
J: TRBJ2-5

DNA: TGTGCCAGCAGTCGTCATAGCGGGGCCGCGAACACCGGGGAGCTGTTTTTT
CDR3: CASSRHSGAANTGELFF
D: TRBD2
size: NA
V: TRBV11-2
J: TRBJ2-2

DNA: TGCAGCGTTGATGACAGTCGGTCTAACTATGGCTACACCTTC
CDR3: CSVDDSRSNYGYTF
D: NA
size: NA
V: TRBV29-1
J: TRBJ1-2

DNA: TGTGCCAGCAGCGCCCCCGGTTCCGTTCGTTTCGGGACAGTCTACAATGAGCAGTTCTTC
CDR3: CASSAPGSVRFGTVYNEQFF
D: TRBD1
size: many
V: TRBV25-1
J: TRBJ2-1

DNA: TGTGCCATCCAGGGAAGGGGAGATACGCAGTATTTT
CDR3: CAIQGRGDTQYF
D: NA
size: NA
V: TRBV28
J: TRBJ2-3

DNA: TGTGCCAGCAGCCCCGTACTGAGGTCGGACACCGGGGAGCTGTTTTTT
CDR3: CASSPVLRSDTGELFF
D: NA
size: many
V: TRBV7-9
J: TRBJ2-2

DNA: TGTGCCAGCAGGCCCTATGTGTCACCGAAGGATTCACCCCTCCACTTT
CDR3: CASRPYVSPKDSPLHF
D: NA
size: many
V: TRBV5-6
J: TRBJ1-6

DNA: TGTGCCAGCAGTCCTACCTCAGGGTTCCGAAACTATGGCTACACCTTC
CDR3: CASSPTSGFRNYGYTF
D: NA
size: many
V: TRBV6-2/TRBV6-3
J: TRBJ1-2

DNA: TGCAGCGTTGAAGGGCGACTAGTCCCGGGGGAGACCCAGTACTTC
CDR3: CSVEGRLVPGETQYF
D: NA
size: many
V: TRBV29-1
J: TRBJ2-5

DNA: TGTGCCCTCCCGGGACAGGGGCTTCCCGGGGAGCTGTTTTTT
CDR3: CALPGQGLPGELFF
D: TRBD1
size: many
V: TRBV6-2/TRBV6-3
J: TRBJ2-2

DNA: TGTGCCAGCTCCAATCAGGGCTCTGAAGCTTTCTTT
CDR3: CASSNQGSEAFF
D: NA
size: few
V: TRBV27
J: TRBJ1-1

DNA: TGTGCCAGCAGTCCATACAGGGTTCCTCCGTATACGCAGTATTTT
CDR3: CASSPYRVPPYTQYF
D: NA
size: many
V: TRBV28
J: TRBJ2-3

DNA: TGTGCCAGCAGCCAATCCGCAGGGAACTATGGCTACACCTTC
CDR3: CASSQSAGNYGYTF
D: NA
size: NA
V: TRBV16
J: TRBJ1-2

DNA: TGTGCCAGCAGCCCCACAGGGGGAATATCCTACGAGCAGTACTTC
CDR3: CASSPTGGISYEQYF
D: TRBD1
size: NA
V: TRBV7-3
J: TRBJ2-7

DNA: TGTGCCAGCAGTTCGGGACAGTTCTTCCTCTACAATGAGCAGTTCTTC
CDR3: CASSSGQFFLYNEQFF
D: TRBD1
size: many
V: TRBV7-8
J: TRBJ2-1

DNA: TGTGCCAGCAGCGTTTCCTACTGGGGCACAGATACGCAGTATTTT
CDR3: CASSVSYWGTDTQYF
D: NA
size: NA
V: TRBV9
J: TRBJ2-3

DNA: TGTGCCAGCAGTTACTTACAGGGACGCAATCAGCCCCAGCATTTT
CDR3: CASSYLQGRNQPQHF
D: NA
size: many
V: TRBV6-6
J: TRBJ1-5

DNA: TGTGCCTGGAGTCCGCGGGACTACGCCTACAATGAGCAGTTCTTC
CDR3: CAWSPRDYAYNEQFF
D: TRBD2
size: few
V: TRBV30
J: TRBJ2-1

DNA: TGTGCCAGCAGTCCCCGACAGGGGGCTGTCACAGATACGCAGTATTTT
CDR3: CASSPRQGAVTDTQYF
D: TRBD1
size: many
V: TRBV12-3/TRBV12-4
J: TRBJ2-3

DNA: TGTGCCAGCAGTGAGGAGGCAGGGAGAACCGGGGAGCTGTTTTTT
CDR3: CASSEEAGRTGELFF
D: NA
size: few
V: TRBV2
J: TRBJ2-2

DNA: TGTGCCAGCAGTAAATGGGACGGATCGAACACTGAAGCTTTCTTT
CDR3: CASSKWDGSNTEAFF
D: NA
size: many
V: TRBV6-1
J: TRBJ1-1

DNA: TGTGCCAGCAGCCAAGTCCCTCGAGCTGGAAACACCATATATTTT
CDR3: CASSQVPRAGNTIYF
D: NA
size: NA
V: TRBV14
J: TRBJ1-3

DNA: TGTGCCATCAGTGAGCGAACAGGGAGCTATGGCTACACCTTC
CDR3: CAISERTGSYGYTF
D: NA
size: many
V: TRBV10-3
J: TRBJ1-2

DNA: TGTGCCAGCAGAACGGGGGAGGACAATGAGCAGTTCTTC
CDR3: CASRTGEDNEQFF
D: NA
size: many
V: TRBV12-3/TRBV12-4
J: TRBJ2-1

DNA: TGTGCCAGCCCTCCAAACGGGGGGGTTGGCTACAATGAGCAGTTCTTC
CDR3: CASPPNGGVGYNEQFF
D: TRBD2
size: NA
V: TRBV18
J: TRBJ2-1

DNA: TGTGCCTGGATCCCCAGAAACTACGAGCAGTACTTC
CDR3: CAWIPRNYEQYF
D: NA
size: NA
V: TRBV30
J: TRBJ2-7

DNA: TGTGCCAGCGGGAAGGGAGGTGAGGTCGACACCGGGGAGCTGTTTTTT
CDR3: CASGKGGEVDTGELFF
D: NA
size: many
V: TRBV7-3
J: TRBJ2-2